This T cell receptor beta chain was sequenced during a study of CD8+CD57+ T cells in acquired aplastic anemia. Study context: Recorded DNA amounts for sorted CD4+ and CD8+ cells had an average of about 3 ug.

Comment on this clonotype: As yet, its antigen is unknown.

This CDR3 spans 15 amino acids. Deletions cut 2 bases from V and 16 bases from J, with 24 bases between. The germline V gene has CDR1 SEHNR and CDR2 FQNEAQ (reference sequence). Genomic DNA served as template for TCR beta VDJ and CDR3 profiling. TCRdb used MiXCR to reprocess the reads, holding one entry per CDR3 protein. The sample lists hundreds of thousands of distinct CDR3 sequences, 55% to 75% occurring once. Study-wide findings and caveats: Sharing between patients and controls was observed for about 27 CD8+ CDR3 sequences.

Sequences were obtained from sorted CD4+, CD8+, or CD8+CD57+ T cells (not recorded which) from PBMCs. The chain employs TRBV7-9 and TRBJ2-1, with no clear D. This clonotype was obtained from a human donor in good health, serving as a control. The CDR3 spells CASSLTGNTEAFFFF. Here the CDR3 DNA reads TGTGCCAGCAGCTTAACTGGGAACACTGAAGCTTTCTTTTTCTTC.